A selection of T cell receptor beta chains follows, all from one sample in a study of T cells after yellow fever vaccination. TCRdb re-analysed the 5' RACE reads in MiXCR, keeping a single row per CDR3 protein. The sample gives a few hundred thousand distinct CDR3 sequences, 3% to 3.5% of which show up once; under 3.5% is in the top ten. The source was CD4+ T cells sorted from PBMCs, collected 10 days after the yellow fever booster vaccination. These receptors came from a man aged 18 to 30 who received the YFV17D yellow fever vaccine. Each CDR3 is given with its conserved first and last residue. A D gene is named only where the DNA matches it firmly. Some rows have no size entry. The others give once, few or many, or a class for an expanded clone.

>TRBJ2-7|TRBV5-4|NA|many|10
CAGYSYEQYF
TGTGCCGGCTACTCCTACGAGCAGTACTTC
>TRBJ2-3|TRBV28|NA|many|17
CASSWGVREESTDTQYF
TGTGCCAGCAGTTGGGGTGTTCGTGAGGAAAGCACAGATACGCAGTATTTT
>TRBJ2-7|TRBV18|TRBD2|NA|13
CASSPGGAREQYF
TGTGCCAGCTCCCCGGGGGGGGCCCGCGAGCAGTACTTC
>TRBJ2-1|TRBV24-1|TRBD1|many|16
CATSDSGTGIFNEQFF
TGTGCCACCAGTGATTCCGGGACAGGGATTTTCAATGAGCAGTTCTTC
>TRBJ1-3|TRBV4-2|NA|few|17
CASSQEGRPGSGNTIYF
TGTGCCAGCAGCCAAGAAGGACGGCCTGGCTCTGGAAACACCATATATTTT
>TRBJ1-1|TRBV5-5|NA|few|14
CASSPRPGNTEAFF
TGTGCCAGCAGCCCGCGTCCGGGGAACACTGAAGCTTTCTTT
>TRBJ1-2|TRBV20-1|NA|NA|14
CSARAGPVPYGYTF
TGCAGTGCTAGAGCGGGCCCTGTACCCTATGGCTACACCTTC
>TRBJ2-1|TRBV5-1|NA|few|14
CASSLGLTNNEQFF
TGCGCCAGCAGCTTGGGACTAACTAACAATGAGCAGTTCTTC
>TRBJ1-1|TRBV5-1|NA|few|14
CASSLDSPGTEAFF
TGCGCCAGCAGCTTGGACAGTCCGGGCACTGAAGCTTTCTTT
>TRBJ2-5|TRBV2|NA|NA|15
CASEGPGFPRETQYF
TGTGCCAGCGAGGGGCCAGGGTTCCCGAGAGAGACCCAGTACTTC
>TRBJ2-1|TRBV20-1|TRBD2|many|14
CSAKTSGGAGEQFF
TGCAGTGCCAAAACTAGCGGGGGGGCAGGGGAGCAGTTCTTC
>TRBJ2-6|TRBV20-1|TRBD2|many|14
CSAVGGNGANVLTF
TGCAGTGCGGTGGGAGGGAATGGGGCCAACGTCCTGACTTTC
>TRBJ2-5|TRBV27|NA|NA|15
CASSLRRAYQETQYF
TGTGCCAGCAGTTTGAGGCGGGCGTACCAAGAGACCCAGTACTTC
>TRBJ1-1|TRBV12-3/TRBV12-4|NA|NA|13
CASSYQGSTEAFF
TGTGCCAGCAGTTACCAGGGAAGCACTGAAGCTTTCTTT
>TRBJ1-6|TRBV7-2|NA|NA|13
CASSLDYNSPLHF
TGTGCCAGCAGCTTAGATTATAATTCACCCCTCCACTTT
>TRBJ1-2|TRBV21-1|NA|few|14
CASSKTGTTYGYTF
TGTGCCAGCAGCAAGACCGGGACAACCTATGGCTACACCTTC
>TRBJ2-3|TRBV20-1|TRBD2|NA|15
CSARDGKSGGDTQYF
TGCAGTGCTAGAGATGGGAAAAGCGGGGGGGATACGCAGTATTTT
>TRBJ2-5|TRBV27|NA|many|12
CASSKKRGTQYF
TGTGCCAGCAGCAAAAAACGCGGGACCCAGTACTTC
>TRBJ1-5|TRBV12-3/TRBV12-4|TRBD1|many|15
CASSPGQGEVQPQHF
TGTGCCAGCAGCCCGGGACAGGGTGAGGTGCAGCCCCAGCATTTT
>TRBJ2-1|TRBV12-3/TRBV12-4|TRBD2|many|16
CASSPRGSGGLNEQFF
TGTGCCAGCAGTCCCCGGGGTAGCGGGGGGTTAAATGAGCAGTTCTTC
>TRBJ1-2|TRBV12-3/TRBV12-4|NA|many|13
CASTITQGLGYTF
TGTGCCAGCACCATTACACAGGGCCTGGGCTACACCTTC
>TRBJ2-3|TRBV10-3|NA|few|13
CATRGDGTDTQYF
TGTGCCACGCGGGGCGACGGCACAGATACGCAGTATTTT
>TRBJ1-4|TRBV14|NA|many|12
CASNRGGEKLFF
TGTGCCAGCAATCGGGGCGGTGAAAAACTGTTTTTT
>TRBJ1-1|TRBV7-9|TRBD1|few|15
CASSPYRGRETEAFF
TGTGCCAGCAGCCCTTACAGGGGGCGCGAAACTGAAGCTTTCTTT
>TRBJ1-1|TRBV29-1|NA|few|11
CSSRRNTEAFF
TGCAGCTCCCGACGGAACACTGAAGCTTTCTTT
>TRBJ2-5|TRBV7-7|NA|many|13
CASSFGSQETQYF
TGTGCTAGCAGCTTCGGGAGCCAAGAGACCCAGTACTTC
>TRBJ2-1|TRBV20-1|TRBD1|few|11
CSAMTGGEQFF
TGCAGTGCCATGACAGGGGGTGAGCAGTTCTTC
>TRBJ2-5|TRBV7-2|NA|many|17
CASSFTPPSGGGETQYF
TGTGCCAGCAGCTTTACACCACCGTCAGGGGGAGGAGAGACCCAGTACTTC
>TRBJ2-2|TRBV6-6|NA|NA|18
CASTDKSGGRGDTGELFF
TGTGCCAGCACTGATAAGTCGGGCGGCCGCGGAGACACCGGGGAGCTGTTTTTT
>TRBJ2-3|TRBV5-4|NA|many|14
CASSLVLGTDTQYF
TGTGCCAGCAGCTTGGTTTTGGGCACAGATACGCAGTATTTT
>TRBJ2-1|TRBV5-1|NA|many|11
CASSVGREQFF
TGCGCCAGCAGCGTTGGCCGGGAGCAGTTCTTC
>TRBJ1-1|TRBV6-2/TRBV6-3|TRBD1|many|16
CASTTGTGNLNTEAFF
TGTGCCAGCACCACCGGGACAGGGAATCTGAACACTGAAGCTTTCTTT
>TRBJ1-1|TRBV7-9|TRBD1|NA|15
CASNDRATVNTEAFF
TGTGCCAGCAACGACAGGGCCACCGTGAACACTGAAGCTTTCTTT
>TRBJ1-4|TRBV18|NA|many|14
CASSPGTMGEKLFF
TGTGCCAGCTCACCAGGGACTATGGGTGAAAAACTGTTTTTT
>TRBJ1-4|TRBV7-9|TRBD1|many|13
CASMWDRDEKLFF
TGTGCCTCGATGTGGGACAGGGACGAAAAACTGTTTTTT
>TRBJ1-1|TRBV7-9|NA|many|14
CASSLGGEGAEAFF
TGTGCCAGCAGCTTAGGAGGGGAAGGGGCTGAAGCTTTCTTT
>TRBJ1-4|TRBV5-6|TRBD1|many|17
CASSSPGQYSSGEKLFF
TGTGCCAGCAGCTCGCCGGGACAGTACTCCAGCGGTGAAAAACTGTTTTTT
>TRBJ2-5|TRBV19|NA|NA|14
CASRTPGAGGTQYF
TGTGCCAGCAGAACCCCAGGGGCCGGGGGGACCCAGTACTTC
>TRBJ2-1|TRBV12-3/TRBV12-4|TRBD1|many|14
CASSYRGLDNEQFF
TGTGCCAGCAGCTACAGGGGTTTGGACAATGAGCAGTTCTTC
>TRBJ2-1|TRBV9|TRBD2|many|16
CASSRTSGGPYNEQFF
TGTGCCAGCAGCCGGACTAGCGGGGGGCCCTACAATGAGCAGTTCTTC
>TRBJ2-3|TRBV28|NA|many|11
CASKHRDTQYF
TGTGCCAGCAAACACAGGGATACGCAGTATTTT
>TRBJ1-1|TRBV20-1|NA|NA|13
CSAGVRVVTEAFF
TGCAGTGCTGGAGTTAGGGTGGTCACTGAAGCTTTCTTT
>TRBJ1-2|TRBV6-5|TRBD1|many|14
CASSYQRQGIVYTF
TGTGCCAGCAGTTACCAACGACAGGGGATAGTCTACACCTTC
>TRBJ2-7|TRBV3-1|NA|few|12
CASSLEFYEQYF
TGTGCCAGCAGCCTGGAATTCTACGAGCAGTACTTC
>TRBJ1-2|TRBV7-3|TRBD1|NA|16
CASSGAGGEVRKGYTF
TGTGCCAGCAGCGGGGCAGGGGGCGAAGTCCGTAAGGGCTACACCTTC
>TRBJ1-1|TRBV27|NA|few|14
CASSSPTKNTEAFF
TGTGCCAGCAGTTCCCCAACAAAGAACACTGAAGCTTTCTTT
>TRBJ2-7|TRBV29-1|NA|NA|12
CSVVDMRVEQYF
TGCAGCGTTGTCGATATGCGGGTCGAGCAGTACTTC
>TRBJ1-6|TRBV6-6|TRBD1|NA|14
CASSPDRGNSPLHF
TGTGCCAGCAGCCCCGACAGGGGTAATTCACCCCTCCACTTT
>TRBJ1-5|TRBV20-1|NA|few|14
CSAYGGVNNQPQHF
TGCAGTGCTTACGGGGGGGTCAACAATCAGCCCCAGCATTTT
>TRBJ1-6|TRBV4-1|NA|many|18
CASSQGDFQKGGISPLHF
TGCGCCAGCAGCCAAGGAGACTTCCAAAAGGGGGGAATTTCACCCCTCCACTTT
>TRBJ2-4|TRBV5-1|NA|medium-sized|17
CASSLAFEKAAKNIQYF
TGCGCCAGCAGCTTGGCTTTTGAGAAGGCAGCCAAAAACATTCAGTACTTC
>TRBJ2-5|TRBV5-1|TRBD2|few|14
CASSLEREEETQYF
TGCGCCAGCAGCTTGGAGCGGGAGGAAGAGACCCAGTACTTC
>TRBJ1-6|TRBV28|TRBD1|NA|14
CASDYRDRNSPLHF
TGTGCCAGCGACTACCGGGACAGGAATTCACCCCTCCACTTT
>TRBJ1-2|TRBV10-3|NA|many|13
CAISDGPLAGYTF
TGTGCCATCAGTGACGGACCCCTCGCTGGCTACACCTTC
>TRBJ2-5|TRBV5-1|NA|many|15
CASRSLAVKQETQYF
TGCGCCAGCAGAAGTTTGGCGGTAAAGCAAGAGACCCAGTACTTC
>TRBJ1-1|TRBV6-5|TRBD1|many|14
CASREGAPRTEAFF
TGTGCCAGCAGAGAGGGGGCGCCGAGGACTGAAGCTTTCTTT
>TRBJ2-3|TRBV7-2|TRBD1|few|14
CASSLQQGGDTQYF
TGTGCCAGCAGCTTACAACAGGGGGGAGATACGCAGTATTTT
>TRBJ1-1|TRBV20-1|NA|many|15
CSAPHGGAVNTEAFF
TGCAGTGCCCCACACGGGGGGGCCGTGAACACTGAAGCTTTCTTT
>TRBJ1-5|TRBV11-1|TRBD1|NA|17
CASSTGATGSFEQPQHF
TGTGCCAGCAGCACGGGGGCGACAGGGAGTTTTGAGCAGCCCCAGCATTTT